These 16 T cell receptor beta chains share one sample of origin, sequenced in a study of blood T cells in healthy people across ages. Combining a sample-barcoded 5' primer with a J-beta primer mix, a second PCR ran for roughly 7 to 11 cycles. Each CDR3 protein is one row after TCRdb ran MiXCR on the 5' RACE reads. Of about 640,000 distinct CDR3 sequences in the sample, 58% were seen once. The sample taken for sequencing was blood. The source of these receptors is a man in his sixties in good health.

With regard to this clonotype: This could be a read error, since a much larger clone is one nucleotide away. This rearrangement joins TRBV20-1 to TRBJ2-5, with 8 bases fitting TRBD2. Gene TRBJ2-7 matches the end of the DNA better, so the J call may be wrong. The CDR3 is 14 residues long. Germline CDR1 is DFQATT and CDR2 is SNEGSKA (reference sequence). CDR3 sequence: CGARGVAGNYEQYF. In DNA form, the CDR3 reads TGCGGTGCTAGAGGAGTAGCGGGGAATTACGAGCAGTACTTC.

The rearrangement links TRBV23-1 to TRBJ2-5; D call uncertain. TRBV23-1 is known as an ORF, though its function is uncertain. Trimming removed 4 bases at V and 0 bases at J, with 9 bases between. There are 14 residues in the CDR3. The CDR3 reads CASSPWVNQETQYF. The CDR3 DNA reads as TGCGCCAGCAGTCCCTGGGTCAACCAAGAGACCCAGTACTTC.

The gene calls are TRBV2 and TRBJ2-5; maybe TRBD2 (5 bases). The CDR3 consists of 13 residues. Trimming shortened V by 6 bases and J by 5 bases, and 13 bases separated the two germline ends. Germline V lookup: CDR1 SNHLY, CDR2 FYNNEI. This CDR3 is CASSGLLGETQYF. The CDR3 DNA follows: TGTGCCAGCAGCGGACTCCTTGGGGAGACCCAGTACTTC.

The table lists this clonotype with many counts. The chain carries TRBV4-1 and TRBJ1-6; 7 nucleotides agree with TRBD1. The V and J ends lost 1 base and 4 bases, in that order; junction bases with no gene match: 10. The CDR3 is 18 residues long. Germline lookup yields CDR1 MGHRA and CDR2 YSYEKL. As DNA, the CDR3 is TGCGCCAGCAGCCAAGCCACCCGGGGACAGACTTATAATTCACCCCTCCACTTT. Its protein is CASSQATRGQTYNSPLHF.

This clonotype was detected only a few times. This chain connects TRBV11-2 to TRBJ2-7; D is undetermined. The CDR3 is 12 residues long. V was shortened by 4 bases and J by 3 bases, with 7 bases between the two germline ends. CDR1 is SGHAT and CDR2 is FQNNGV in the germline V gene. The CDR3 loop is CASSSGYYEQYF. In DNA, the CDR3 is TGTGCCAGCAGCTCCGGGTACTACGAGCAGTACTTC.

This clonotype was seen once. The chain is built from TRBV3-1 and TRBJ2-2, with D unresolved. V was cut by 3 bases and J by 3 bases, with 8 bases left in between. The CDR3 runs 14 residues. CDR1 is LGHDT, CDR2 YNNKEL, per germline (reference sequence). CDR3 sequence: CASSQVWDTGELFF. The CDR3 DNA is TGTGCCAGCAGCCAGGTCTGGGACACCGGGGAGCTGTTTTTT.

In the case of this clonotype: At one of its ends the junction is not consistent with the germline gene, which may arise from a read error. The gene calls are TRBV5-8 and TRBJ2-5; 13 bases are shared with TRBD2. Germline CDR1 reads SGHTS; CDR2 reads YDEGEE. The length of the CDR3 is 16 residues. The DNA of the CDR3 is TGTGCCAGCAGCAACCCGGGACTAGCGGGGTCAGAGACCCGGTACTTC. Amino acids: CASSNPGLAGSETRYF. The full variable domain, completed using reference TRBV5-8 and TRBJ2-5, is EAGVTQSPTHLIKTRGQQATLRCSPISGHTSVYWYQQALGLGLQFLLWYDEGEERNRGNFPPRFSGRQFPNYSSELNVNALELEDSALYLCASSNPGLAGSETRYFGPGTRLLVL.

This chain connects TRBV21-1 to TRBJ1-1; TRBD1 is the table's D call and was not checked against the DNA. TRBV21-1 constitutes a pseudogene. This CDR3 region has 16 residues. The CDR3 here is CASRDSGQGAFTEAFF. DNA of the CDR3: TGTGCCAGCAGGGACTCGGGACAGGGTGCGTTCACTGAAGCTTTCTTT.

The chain recombines TRBV6-1 with TRBJ2-1; D is uncertain. Germline V gene sequence: CDR1 MNHNS, CDR2 SASEGT. This CDR3 contains 12 residues. Trimming cost V 7 bases and J 7 bases, with 11 bases left between them. This CDR3 reads CASIGRSNEQFF. CDR3 bases: TGTGCCAGCATTGGAAGGTCGAATGAGCAGTTCTTC.

The chain has TRBV6-2 or TRBV6-3 and TRBJ2-7, with a possible D match to TRBD1 (7 bases). Trimming took off 6 bases at V and 7 bases at J, with 19 bases between the two ends. The germline V gene has CDR1 MNHEY and CDR2 SVGEGT. This CDR3 region has 14 residues. The DNA for the CDR3 is TGTGCCAGCAGCACCCGCAGGGGGGCGGGAGAGCAGTACTTC. Its protein product is CASSTRRGAGEQYF.

This clonotype was detected a few times. J is TRBJ1-2 and V is TRBV6-1, with D perhaps matching TRBD1 (5 bases). Germline values: CDR1 MNHNS, CDR2 SASEGT. The V and J ends lost 0 bases and 5 bases respectively, with 10 bases between them. There are 14 residues in the CDR3. The CDR3 sequence: CASSEAGGAYGYTF. In nucleotides, the CDR3 is TGTGCCAGCAGTGAAGCGGGGGGAGCGTATGGCTACACCTTC.

Here the CDR3 reads CSARLRGQAAQETQYF. CDR3 coding DNA: TGCAGTGCTAGACTCCGGGGGCAGGCGGCCCAAGAGACCCAGTACTTC. The rearrangement links TRBV20-1 to TRBJ2-5, with D perhaps given as TRBD1 or TRBD2 (6 bases each). Trimming took off 2 bases at V and 1 base at J, with 17 bases between the two ends. Germline V CDR1 and CDR2: DFQATT, SNEGSKA (reference sequence). This CDR3 has 16 amino acids.

This rearrangement joins TRBV6-5 to TRBJ1-1; 7 nucleotides align to TRBD1. The CDR3 spans 12 residues. Germline trimming cut 6 bases from V and 10 bases from J; bases unmatched to any gene: 8. Per the germline V gene, CDR1 is MNHEY and CDR2 is SVGAGI. The DNA of the CDR3 is TGTGCCAGCAGCCCTCGACAGGGAGCAGCTTTCTTT. Its translation: CASSPRQGAAFF.

The V call is TRBV12-3 or TRBV12-4, the J call TRBJ2-2, with 9 bases fitting TRBD1. V lost 8 bases to trimming and J lost 1 base; unmatched junction nucleotides: 2. The CDR3 spans 14 residues. The CDR3 is CASGDRENTGELFF. CDR3 DNA: TGTGCCAGCGGGGACAGGGAGAACACCGGGGAGCTGTTTTTT.

The gene calls are TRBV12-3 or TRBV12-4 and TRBJ2-7, with 7 bases identical to TRBD1. There are 16 residues in the CDR3. After removal of 4 bases from V and 0 bases from J, the junction contained 9 bases not matched to a gene. In nucleotides, the CDR3 is TGTGCCAGCAGTTCGACGACAGGGTCTAACTCCTACGAGCAGTACTTC. Amino acids: CASSSTTGSNSYEQYF.

The rearrangement links TRBV12-3 or TRBV12-4 to TRBJ1-1; 9 bases are a match to TRBD1. Trimming cost V 6 bases and J 4 bases; bases outside gene matches: 6. This CDR3 is built from 14 residues. The DNA of the CDR3 is TGTGCCAGCAGGGACAACAGGGGGCTCACTGAAGCTTTCTTT. Protein: CASRDNRGLTEAFF.